The entry below gives a single T cell receptor (beta chain) sequence along with its context. The source of the sample is a study of T cells expressing NK-cell markers. Study information: Sorted T-cell subsets CD3+CD56+NKG2C+, CD3+CD56+NKG2C- and CD3+CD56-NKG2C+ were TCR beta-sequenced.

Production of TCR beta cDNA relied on 5'RACE template switching with UMIs. Following a re-call of the 5' RACE reads, TCRdb has one entry per CDR3 protein and lacks DNA. This sample's clone table lists about 15,000 distinct CDR3 sequences. Germline V CDR1 and CDR2: SGHRS, YFSETQ. The length of the CDR3 is 15 residues. This sequence joins TRBV5-1 and TRBJ2-1; lacking DNA, the TRBD2 call made by TCRdb goes unchecked. The sample taken for sequencing was blood T cells: a sorted CD56 or NKG2C T cell subset, CD4+ or CD8+ T cells, or bulk PBMC T cells (not recorded which). The receptor was derived from a man aged 18 to 69 in good health. This CDR3 reads CASSFTSGSYNEQFF. The complete variable domain, with remaining parts taken from reference TRBV5-1 and TRBJ2-1, reads KAGVTQTPRYLIKTRGQQVTLSCSPISGHRSVSWYQQTPGQGLQFLFEYFSETQRNKGNFPGRFSGRQFSNSRSEMNVSTLELGDSALYLCASSFTSGSYNEQFFGPGTRLTVL.